This T cell receptor (beta chain) was obtained from a study of patients and donors after allogeneic stem cell transplantation. Germline assignment: CDR1 LGHDT and CDR2 YNNKEL (reference sequence). With 1 base clipped from V and 5 bases from J, the junction kept 6 bases outside the gene matches. The CDR3 is 16 residues long. TCRdb reanalysed the RT-PCR reads using MiXCR and keeps one entry per CDR3 protein. The data hold 150,000 to 200,000 distinct CDR3 sequences, with 30% observed a single time. This sequence joins TRBV3-1 and TRBJ2-1; 9 bases are a match to TRBD2. The source is a human donor who was either an allogeneic HSCT recipient or a stem cell or donor lymphocyte infusion donor (not recorded which). It is not recorded whose cells these are; they may come from a transplant donor. The sequencing sample was made of blood, either unsorted or a sorted T cell fraction (not recorded which). The CDR3 bases are TGTGCCAGCAGCCAAGGTCCGGGACTAGCCAACAATGAGCAGTTCTTC. Its protein product is CASSQGPGLANNEQFF.